A single sample gave rise to the 6 T cell receptor beta chains below, sequenced in a study of cytomegalovirus exposure and HLA in healthy donors. Only in-frame clones appear in the TCRdb table, and some are missing; sequencing was by immunoSEQ multiplex PCR. Found here are approximately 180,000 clones, roughly 88% of them singletons; the top ten hold around 1.6%. Sequenced sample: PBMCs. The receptors shown here come from a woman aged 18-29 years in good health and CMV-seronegative.

This clone was detected only once. The chain has TRBV16 and TRBJ2-7, with a possible D match to TRBD2 (6 bases). The CDR3 has 12 residues. Trimming left V 3 bases short and J 3 bases short, with 6 bases between. The germline gives CDR1 KGHSY, CDR2 FQNENV. The CDR3 spells CASSQDYYEQYF. Here the CDR3 DNA reads TGTGCCAGCAGCCAGGACTACTACGAGCAGTACTTC. The full variable domain, rest sourced from reference TRBV16 and TRBJ2-7, is GEEVAQTPKHLVRGEGQKAKLYCAPIKGHSYVFWYQQVLKNEFKFLISFQNENVFDETGMPKERFSAKCLPNSPCSLEIQATKLEDSAVYFCASSQDYYEQYFGPGTRLTVT.

The CDR3 region has the DNA TGTGCCAGCAGTTACCCCCTAGCGGGGGAAAGAACCTACGAGCAGTACTTC. Its protein is CASSYPLAGERTYEQYF. The chain is built from TRBV28 and TRBJ2-7, with TRBD2 matching 10 bases. After removal of 4 bases from V and 2 bases from J, the junction contained 11 bases not matched to a gene. The CDR3 has 17 residues. The germline gives CDR1 MDHEN, CDR2 SYDVKM.

A few counts support this clone. V gene TRBV2 combines with J gene TRBJ1-4; D unresolved. CDR1 is SNHLY, CDR2 FYNNEI, per germline. The CDR3 covers 14 residues. With 8 bases removed from V and 6 bases from J, the gap between germline ends came to 16 bases. Written as DNA, the CDR3 is TGTGCCAGCCGTTCTAGGGTGGGAGATGAAAAACTGTTTTTT. It yields the protein CASRSRVGDEKLFF.

The chain employs TRBV19 and TRBJ2-4, with 12 nucleotides matching TRBD2. V gave up 4 bases and J gave up 6 bases; unmatched junction bases: 4. The CDR3 has 15 amino acids. In germline, CDR1 is LNHDA, CDR2 SQIVND (reference sequence). The CDR3 nucleotides are TGTGCCAGTAGTAGGACTAGCGGGACCCCAAACATTCAGTACTTC. Residues: CASSRTSGTPNIQYF.

The CDR3 here is CASSHRPPQAYEQYF. For the CDR3, the DNA is TGTGCCAGCAGCCATAGACCGCCCCAGGCCTACGAGCAGTACTTC. The chain uses TRBV27 and TRBJ2-7, with D hard to call. The CDR3 loop spans 15 amino acids. V was clipped by 6 bases and J by 2 bases, with 17 bases between them. The germline gives CDR1 MNHEY, CDR2 SMNVEV (reference sequence).

The rearrangement links TRBV4-2 to TRBJ2-2, with TRBD2 as a possible D gene (5 bases). V was shortened by 1 base and J by 5 bases, with 14 bases between the two germline ends. CDR3 length: 16 residues. CDR1 LGHNA and CDR2 YNFKEQ come from the germline V gene. CDR3 coding DNA: TGTGCCAGCAGCCAAGTTGAAGCGGTACTTACCGGGGAGCTGTTTTTT. This codes for CASSQVEAVLTGELFF.